This T cell receptor beta chain was documented in a study of T cells after yellow fever vaccination. General study results and limits: Detected again after the booster were most primary-vaccination clones, at approximately 96% CD4 and 70% to 90% CD8.

To note about this clonotype: Its antigen is currently unknown.

This CDR3 region has 17 residues. V lost 0 bases to trimming and J lost 7 bases; unmatched junction nucleotides: 7. Germline lookup yields CDR1 MNHEY and CDR2 SVGAGI. TCRdb re-derived calls from the 5' RACE reads in MiXCR, one entry per CDR3 protein. The sample carries some 600,000 distinct CDR3 sequences, around 12% recorded once. V and J are TRBV6-5 and TRBJ1-4, with 11 bases that match TRBD1. The TCR was taken from a man under 40 who received the YFV17D yellow fever vaccine. The source material was PBMCs, sampled on the day of the yellow fever booster vaccination. This CDR3 reads CASSYSGQGASFEKLFF. In DNA form, the CDR3 reads TGTGCCAGCAGTTACTCTGGACAGGGGGCATCGTTTGAAAAACTGTTTTTT.